The clone carrying this T cell receptor beta chain was counted between two and nine times. Its antigen is still unknown. These data originate in a study of cytomegalovirus exposure and HLA in healthy donors. Findings and limits, study-wide: In terms of immune exposure information, only CMV serostatus was available. Presence/absence comparisons presumed near-even sequencing depth among donors.

The PCR made use of 60 Vbeta and 13 Jbeta primers. Using immunoSEQ multiplex PCR, the repertoire was profiled, and TCRdb retains in-frame clones only, with some absent. The top ten hold 3.5% to 4.5% of the sample, which has around 110,000 clones, about 86% seen once. The origin of this receptor is a woman in her 30s in good health and CMV-seronegative. Material: PBMCs.

Here the CDR3 DNA reads TGTGCCACCAGCAGAGCCAAACAGGTCACCTACGAGCAGTACTTC. It yields the protein CATSRAKQVTYEQYF. This chain joins TRBV15 and TRBJ2-7, with D perhaps matching TRBD1 (5 bases). Trimming cost V 1 base and J 2 bases, with 12 bases left between them. The length of the CDR3 is 15 residues. Germline lookup yields CDR1 LNHNV and CDR2 YYDKDF (reference sequence).